This TCR beta chain was identified in a study of blood T cell repertoires in COVID-19. Background on the study: Italy, Spain and the United States were the sources of the convalescent and acute COVID-19 samples.

Between the trimmed V and J ends, which lost 4 bases and 0 bases, there was a span of 9 bases. The CDR3 loop spans 15 amino acids. The germline V gene has CDR1 SGHNT and CDR2 YENEEA. Original methodology: How many nucleated cells were present was estimated from reference gene primer amplification. Using immunoSEQ multiplex PCR, the repertoire was profiled, and TCRdb retains in-frame clones only, with some absent. The V and J calls and clone size were taken over from that table, and D and trimming were inferred from the DNA. The sample yields under 40,000 clones, about nine tenths seen once. This TCR was sampled from a human donor in a cohort sampled during active COVID-19. Sequenced: peripheral blood. The chain couples TRBV11-3 to TRBJ1-4; D not certain. CDR3 nucleotide sequence: TGTGCCAGCAGCTCCCGGGAGACAACTAATGAAAAACTGTTTTTT. Translation: CASSSRETTNEKLFF.